The rows below give T cell receptor beta chains drawn from one sample of a study of cytotoxic CD8 clonotypes in ibrutinib-treated CLL. TCRdb's copy holds only in-frame clones and misses some; the assay was immunoSEQ multiplex PCR. The sample yields around 150,000 clones, approximately 91% seen once. Here the sequenced sample was PBMCs, taken at disease progression, from a patient treated with ibrutinib. These receptors were collected from a human donor with chronic lymphocytic leukemia. Each CDR3 is given with its conserved first and last residue. Each record gives: J gene, clone size, D gene, V gene, CDR3 protein, CDR3 DNA. D genes are given only for firm matches. Expanded clones get a size class; other rows say once, few or many, or leave the size out.

J gene: TRBJ1-5; clone size: few; D gene: TRBD1; V gene: TRBV19; CDR3 protein: CASQIDRDYSNQPQHF; CDR3 DNA: TGTGCCAGTCAAATCGACAGGGATTATAGCAATCAGCCCCAGCATTTT
J gene: TRBJ2-6; clone size: .; D gene: .; V gene: TRBV18; CDR3 protein: CASSPPGTTPSGANVLTF; CDR3 DNA: TGTGCCAGCTCACCACCGGGAACTACCCCCTCTGGGGCCAACGTCCTGACTTTC
J gene: TRBJ2-3; clone size: .; D gene: TRBD2; V gene: TRBV5-1; CDR3 protein: CASSLAFGTTVTDTQYF; CDR3 DNA: TGCGCCAGCAGCTTGGCTTTCGGGACTACAGTCACAGATACGCAGTATTTT
J gene: TRBJ1-4; clone size: .; D gene: TRBD1; V gene: TRBV14; CDR3 protein: CASSRAGGDAVREKLFF; CDR3 DNA: TGTGCCAGCAGCCGTGCAGGGGGCGACGCGGTCCGTGAAAAACTGTTTTTT
J gene: TRBJ2-4; clone size: .; D gene: .; V gene: TRBV27; CDR3 protein: CASSFGGTNIQYF; CDR3 DNA: TGTGCCAGCAGTTTCGGGGGAACGAACATTCAGTACTTC
J gene: TRBJ2-7; clone size: .; D gene: TRBD2; V gene: TRBV5-1; CDR3 protein: CASSHPFAGDYEQYF; CDR3 DNA: TGCGCCAGCAGCCATCCTTTTGCGGGAGACTACGAGCAGTACTTC
J gene: TRBJ2-3; clone size: .; D gene: TRBD2; V gene: TRBV30; CDR3 protein: CAWSTLAGGVDTQYF; CDR3 DNA: TGTGCCTGGAGTACACTAGCGGGAGGCGTCGATACGCAGTATTTT
J gene: TRBJ1-4; clone size: .; D gene: .; V gene: TRBV6-5; CDR3 protein: CASSRRGGELFF; CDR3 DNA: TGTGCCAGCAGTCGGCGGGGTGGCGAACTGTTTTTT
J gene: TRBJ2-6; clone size: .; D gene: TRBD1; V gene: TRBV7-3; CDR3 protein: CASSRQGAVGANVLTF; CDR3 DNA: TGTGCCAGCAGCCGACAGGGGGCGGTTGGGGCCAACGTCCTGACTTTC
J gene: TRBJ1-5; clone size: .; D gene: .; V gene: TRBV28; CDR3 protein: CASRLRGASNQPQHF; CDR3 DNA: TGTGCCAGCAGACTAAGGGGGGCTAGCAATCAGCCCCAGCATTTT
J gene: TRBJ2-7; clone size: .; D gene: .; V gene: TRBV20-1; CDR3 protein: CSATTRDEQYF; CDR3 DNA: TGCAGTGCTACTACCCGGGACGAGCAGTACTTC
J gene: TRBJ2-2; clone size: .; D gene: .; V gene: TRBV11-2; CDR3 protein: CASSLVVSNTGELFF; CDR3 DNA: TGTGCCAGCAGCTTAGTTGTCTCCAACACCGGGGAGCTGTTTTTT
J gene: TRBJ2-1; clone size: .; D gene: .; V gene: TRBV30; CDR3 protein: CAWREISSYNEQFF; CDR3 DNA: TGTGCCTGGAGGGAGATTAGCTCCTACAATGAGCAGTTCTTC
J gene: TRBJ1-1; clone size: few; D gene: .; V gene: TRBV27; CDR3 protein: CASSFAPVGTEAFF; CDR3 DNA: TGTGCCAGCAGTTTTGCCCCTGTAGGCACTGAAGCTTTCTTT
J gene: TRBJ2-7; clone size: .; D gene: .; V gene: TRBV14; CDR3 protein: CASRSTGQSYEQYF; CDR3 DNA: TGTGCCAGCAGGTCCACAGGGCAATCCTACGAGCAGTACTTC
J gene: TRBJ2-7; clone size: .; D gene: TRBD1; V gene: TRBV13; CDR3 protein: CASSQDREWTQYF; CDR3 DNA: TGTGCCAGCAGCCAGGACAGGGAATGGACGCAGTACTTC
J gene: TRBJ2-7; clone size: .; D gene: .; V gene: TRBV6-6; CDR3 protein: CASSYSQGTYEQYF; CDR3 DNA: TGTGCCAGCAGTTACTCCCAGGGGACCTACGAGCAGTACTTC
J gene: TRBJ1-5; clone size: .; D gene: .; V gene: TRBV30; CDR3 protein: CAWSYSLDQPQHF; CDR3 DNA: TGTGCCTGGAGTTATTCCCTGGATCAGCCCCAGCATTTT
J gene: TRBJ1-1; clone size: .; D gene: .; V gene: TRBV4-2; CDR3 protein: CASSPPLERNTEAFF; CDR3 DNA: TGTGCCAGCAGCCCCCCCTTGGAACGGAACACTGAAGCTTTCTTT
J gene: TRBJ2-1; clone size: .; D gene: .; V gene: TRBV28; CDR3 protein: CASSSASGDNEQFF; CDR3 DNA: TGTGCCAGCAGTTCAGCCTCGGGAGACAATGAGCAGTTCTTC
J gene: TRBJ1-2; clone size: .; D gene: .; V gene: TRBV2; CDR3 protein: CASHWTDFSNGYTF; CDR3 DNA: TGTGCCAGCCACTGGACAGATTTCTCGAATGGCTACACCTTC
J gene: TRBJ2-7; clone size: once; D gene: TRBD2; V gene: TRBV19; CDR3 protein: CASSRAGGTYEQYF; CDR3 DNA: TGTGCCAGTAGTAGGGCCGGGGGGACCTACGAGCAGTACTTC
J gene: TRBJ1-5; clone size: .; D gene: .; V gene: TRBV6-1; CDR3 protein: CASSPVRRDQPQHF; CDR3 DNA: TGTGCCAGCAGTCCAGTGAGACGAGATCAGCCCCAGCATTTT
J gene: TRBJ2-7; clone size: once; D gene: .; V gene: TRBV7-9; CDR3 protein: CASSLEGAGGQYF; CDR3 DNA: TGTGCCAGCAGCTTAGAAGGGGCAGGAGGGCAGTACTTC
J gene: TRBJ2-7; clone size: .; D gene: TRBD1; V gene: TRBV19; CDR3 protein: CASKNGQGYYEQYF; CDR3 DNA: TGTGCCAGTAAAAATGGACAGGGGTACTACGAGCAGTACTTC
J gene: TRBJ1-5; clone size: .; D gene: .; V gene: TRBV28; CDR3 protein: CASSLLAGKGGRQPQHF; CDR3 DNA: TGTGCCAGCAGTTTATTGGCAGGGAAGGGGGGAAGGCAGCCCCAGCATTTT
J gene: TRBJ2-5; clone size: .; D gene: .; V gene: TRBV29-1; CDR3 protein: CSVEAGYQETQYF; CDR3 DNA: TGCAGCGTTGAAGCGGGCTATCAAGAGACCCAGTACTTC
J gene: TRBJ2-2; clone size: .; D gene: TRBD2; V gene: TRBV25-1; CDR3 protein: CASSGGSGRAHTGELFF; CDR3 DNA: TGTGCCAGCAGTGGGGGTAGCGGGAGGGCCCATACCGGGGAGCTGTTTTTT
J gene: TRBJ1-3; clone size: .; D gene: .; V gene: TRBV19; CDR3 protein: CASGFGNTIYF; CDR3 DNA: TGTGCCAGTGGGTTTGGAAACACCATATATTTT
J gene: TRBJ2-1; clone size: once; D gene: TRBD2; V gene: TRBV28; CDR3 protein: CASSFGGTSGSWQFF; CDR3 DNA: TGTGCCAGCAGTTTTGGCGGGACTAGCGGGAGTTGGCAGTTCTTC
J gene: TRBJ2-3; clone size: .; D gene: TRBD2; V gene: TRBV5-1; CDR3 protein: CASSSDWAGGPDTQYF; CDR3 DNA: TGCGCCAGCAGCTCTGATTGGGCGGGAGGGCCTGATACGCAGTATTTT